What follows describes a single T cell receptor beta chain. Running of the v3.0 immunoSEQ assay took place at survey level. Profiling relied on immunoSEQ multiplex PCR, and the TCRdb table lists in-frame clones only, not all of them. The sample lists approximately 27,000 clones, about 90% occurring once. The entry originates in a study of long-term antiretroviral therapy in people with HIV. The ends were cut back, 3 bases at V and 4 bases at J, with 15 bases in the middle. This CDR3 is 16 amino acids long. The germline CDR1 and CDR2 sequences are LNHDA and SQIVND (reference sequence). Material: unsorted PBMCs, obtained 1.8 years after starting antiretroviral therapy. The chain carries TRBV19 and TRBJ2-2; D is uncertain. The TCR sequence derives from a woman aged 18-29 years with HIV. CDR3 residues: CASSIEGLMITGELFF. The CDR3 coding sequence is TGTGCCAGTAGTATCGAAGGCCTAATGATCACCGGGGAGCTGTTTTTT.